This T cell receptor (beta chain) appears in the sequencing data of a study of shared clonotypes between healthy human individuals. Sequenced by immunoSEQ multiplex PCR; TCRdb stores in-frame clones only, minus some. The sample carries some 1,100,000 clones, roughly 74% recorded once. V dropped 2 bases and J dropped 5 bases, with 19 bases sitting between them. Looked up from germline, CDR1 is GTSNPN and CDR2 is SVGIG (reference sequence). The CDR3 has 15 residues. The source of this sequence is a man between 18 and 29 years old in good health. Some clones in this sample may be carry-over from other donors' samples. This chain uses TRBV30 with TRBJ2-7; TRBD2 might be the D (6 bases). The sequencing input was memory CD4+ T cells from PBMCs. Subset here: CD45RA-negative fraction. CDR3 loop: CAWSLGTGGDDEQYF. DNA for the CDR3: TGTGCCTGGAGTTTGGGGACCGGGGGTGATGACGAGCAGTACTTC.